The clone carrying this T cell receptor (beta chain) was counted at least ten times. Its antigen remains unknown. These data come from a study of T cells in Graves' hyperthyroidism and ophthalmopathy. Study-level results: Blood also showed most of the thyroid clonotypes that were expanded above 0.001.

Authors of the study amplified TCR beta CDR3 regions from RNA transcripts. When the TCR CDR3 underwent first-round RT-PCR, the HTBI primer set was used. TCRdb reprocessed the multiplex PCR reads with MiXCR, giving one entry per CDR3 protein. The sample yields hundreds of thousands of distinct CDR3 sequences, about 16% seen once. The CDR3 sequence is 13 residues long. The trim removed 1 base at V and 10 bases at J, leaving 2 bases unmatched. Looked up from germline, CDR1 is MNHEY and CDR2 is SVGAGI. The sequence was obtained from a woman aged 40 to 50 with Graves' ophthalmopathy. The chain has TRBV6-5 and TRBJ2-7; 12 bases match TRBD2. Sequences were obtained from blood. CDR3 sequence: CASSYLTSGRQYF. The CDR3 coding sequence is TGTGCCAGCAGTTACTTGACTAGCGGGAGACAGTACTTC.